This T cell receptor beta chain derives from a study of blood T cell repertoires in COVID-19. Produced via immunoSEQ multiplex PCR; TCRdb's table is partial and in-frame only. This sample has hundreds of thousands of clones, with roughly 90% found just once. Germline V gives CDR1 KGHDR, CDR2 SFDVKD. This CDR3 has 14 residues. Trimming pared 6 bases from V and 4 bases from J, leaving 12 bases between. The chain links TRBV24-1 to TRBJ2-1, with D unresolved. Sequencing was done on a sample of PBMCs or T cells enriched from blood (not recorded which). This sequence was found in a man aged 55-75 years who had recovered from COVID-19. CDR3 amino acids: CATSPRSVYNEQFF. The CDR3 region has the DNA TGTGCCACCAGTCCAAGGAGTGTGTACAATGAGCAGTTCTTC.